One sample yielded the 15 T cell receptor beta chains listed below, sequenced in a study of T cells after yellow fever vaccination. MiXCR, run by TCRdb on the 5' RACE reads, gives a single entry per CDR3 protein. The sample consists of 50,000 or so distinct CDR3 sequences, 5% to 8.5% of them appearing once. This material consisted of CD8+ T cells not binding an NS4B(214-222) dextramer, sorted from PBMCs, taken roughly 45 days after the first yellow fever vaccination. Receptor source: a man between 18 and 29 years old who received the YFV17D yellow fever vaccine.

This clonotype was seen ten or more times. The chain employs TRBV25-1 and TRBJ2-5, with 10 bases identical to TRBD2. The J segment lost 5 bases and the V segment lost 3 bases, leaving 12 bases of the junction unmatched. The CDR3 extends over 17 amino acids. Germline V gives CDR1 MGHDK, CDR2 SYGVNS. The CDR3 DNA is TGTGCCAGCAGTGACGGACCGGGACTAGCGATTTGGGAGACCCAGTACTTC. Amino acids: CASSDGPGLAIWETQYF. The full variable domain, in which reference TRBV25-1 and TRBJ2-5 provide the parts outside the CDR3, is EADIYQTPRYLVIGTGKKITLECSQTMGHDKMYWYQQDPGMELHLIHYSYGVNSTEKGDLSSESTVSRIRTEHFPLTLESARPSHTSQYLCASSDGPGLAIWETQYFGPGTRLLVL.

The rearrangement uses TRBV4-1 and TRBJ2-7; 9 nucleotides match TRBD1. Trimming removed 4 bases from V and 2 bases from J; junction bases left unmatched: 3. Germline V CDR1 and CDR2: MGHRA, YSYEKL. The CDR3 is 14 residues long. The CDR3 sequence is CASSPRDRAYEQYF. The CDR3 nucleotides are TGCGCCAGCAGCCCCCGGGACAGGGCCTACGAGCAGTACTTC.

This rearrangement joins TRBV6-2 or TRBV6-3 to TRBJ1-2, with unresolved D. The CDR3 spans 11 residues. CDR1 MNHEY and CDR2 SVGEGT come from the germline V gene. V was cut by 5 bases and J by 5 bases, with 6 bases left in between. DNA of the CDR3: TGTGCCAGCAGTCCGGGGTATGGCTACACCTTC. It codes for CASSPGYGYTF.

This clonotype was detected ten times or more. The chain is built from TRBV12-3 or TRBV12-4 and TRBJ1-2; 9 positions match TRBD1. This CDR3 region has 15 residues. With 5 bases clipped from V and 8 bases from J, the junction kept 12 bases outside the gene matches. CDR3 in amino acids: CASSTPGTGKVGYTF. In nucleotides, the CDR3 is TGTGCCAGCAGTACCCCCGGGACAGGGAAGGTCGGCTACACCTTC.

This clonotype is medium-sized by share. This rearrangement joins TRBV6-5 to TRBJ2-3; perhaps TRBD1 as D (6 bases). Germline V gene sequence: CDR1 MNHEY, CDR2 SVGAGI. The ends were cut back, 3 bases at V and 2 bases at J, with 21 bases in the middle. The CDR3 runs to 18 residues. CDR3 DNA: TGTGCCAGCAGTTATACCTCCGGAGGACAGCGTCTCACAGATACGCAGTATTTT. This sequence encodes CASSYTSGGQRLTDTQYF.

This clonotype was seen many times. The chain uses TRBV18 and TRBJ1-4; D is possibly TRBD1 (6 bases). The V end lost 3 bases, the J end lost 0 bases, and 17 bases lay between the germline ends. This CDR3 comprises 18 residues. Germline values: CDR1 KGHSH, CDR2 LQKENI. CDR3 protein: CASSPSVGGVATNEKLFF. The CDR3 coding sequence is TGTGCCAGCTCACCCTCGGTGGGGGGCGTCGCAACTAATGAAAAACTGTTTTTT.

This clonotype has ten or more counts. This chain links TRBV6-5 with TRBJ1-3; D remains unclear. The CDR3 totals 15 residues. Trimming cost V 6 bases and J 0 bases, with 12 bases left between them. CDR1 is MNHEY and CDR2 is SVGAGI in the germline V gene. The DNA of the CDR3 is TGTGCCAGCAGGGGAGGCAGTATCTCTGGAAACACCATATATTTT. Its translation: CASRGGSISGNTIYF.

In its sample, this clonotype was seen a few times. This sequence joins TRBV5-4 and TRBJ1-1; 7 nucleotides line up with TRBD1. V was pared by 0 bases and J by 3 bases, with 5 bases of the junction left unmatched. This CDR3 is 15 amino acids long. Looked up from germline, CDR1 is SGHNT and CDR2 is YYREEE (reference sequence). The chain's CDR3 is CASSLGRQGDTEAFF. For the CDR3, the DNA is TGTGCCAGCAGCTTGGGGCGACAGGGAGACACTGAAGCTTTCTTT.

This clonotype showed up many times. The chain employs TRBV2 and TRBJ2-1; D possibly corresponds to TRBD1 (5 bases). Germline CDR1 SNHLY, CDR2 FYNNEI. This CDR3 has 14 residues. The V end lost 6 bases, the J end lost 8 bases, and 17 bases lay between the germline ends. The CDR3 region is CASRTVRVSDEQFF. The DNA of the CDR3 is TGTGCCAGCAGAACGGTCAGGGTTTCGGATGAGCAGTTCTTC.

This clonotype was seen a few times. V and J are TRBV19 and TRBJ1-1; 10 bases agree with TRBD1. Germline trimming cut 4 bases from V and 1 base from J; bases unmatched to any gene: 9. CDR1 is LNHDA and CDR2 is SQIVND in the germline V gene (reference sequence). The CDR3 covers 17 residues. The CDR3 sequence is CASSTLDRGRRNTEAFF. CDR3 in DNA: TGTGCCAGTAGTACCCTCGACAGGGGGCGAAGGAACACTGAAGCTTTCTTT.

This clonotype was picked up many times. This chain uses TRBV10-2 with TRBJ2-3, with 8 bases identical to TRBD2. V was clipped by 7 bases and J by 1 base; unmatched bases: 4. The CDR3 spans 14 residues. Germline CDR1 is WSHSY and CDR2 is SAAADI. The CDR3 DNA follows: TGCGCCAGCATGGGAGCGGGGGGCACAGATACGCAGTATTTT. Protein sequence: CASMGAGGTDTQYF.

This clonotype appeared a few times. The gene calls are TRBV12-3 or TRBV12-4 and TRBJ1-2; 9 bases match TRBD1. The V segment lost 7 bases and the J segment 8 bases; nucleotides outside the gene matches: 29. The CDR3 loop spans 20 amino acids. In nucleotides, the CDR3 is TGTGCCAGCACCGACTGGGCTGTAACATTGTGGGGACAGGGTTCGGGAGGCTACACCTTC. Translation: CASTDWAVTLWGQGSGGYTF.

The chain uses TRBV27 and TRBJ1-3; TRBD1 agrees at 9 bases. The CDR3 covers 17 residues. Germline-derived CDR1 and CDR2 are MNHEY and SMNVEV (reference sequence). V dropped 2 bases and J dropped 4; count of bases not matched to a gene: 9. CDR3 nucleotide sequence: TGTGCCAGCAGTTTAGCGACAGGGGGTTTCGCCGGAAACACCATATATTTT. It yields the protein CASSLATGGFAGNTIYF.

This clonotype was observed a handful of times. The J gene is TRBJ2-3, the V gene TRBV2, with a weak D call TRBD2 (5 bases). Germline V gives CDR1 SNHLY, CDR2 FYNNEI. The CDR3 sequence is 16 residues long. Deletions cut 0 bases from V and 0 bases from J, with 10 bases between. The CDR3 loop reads CASSEALAFSTDTQYF. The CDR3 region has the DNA TGTGCCAGCAGTGAAGCGCTAGCTTTCAGCACAGATACGCAGTATTTT.

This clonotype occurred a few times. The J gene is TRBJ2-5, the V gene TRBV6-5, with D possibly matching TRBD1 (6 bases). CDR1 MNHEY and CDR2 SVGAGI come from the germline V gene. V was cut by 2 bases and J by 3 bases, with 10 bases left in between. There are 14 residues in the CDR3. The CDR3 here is CASSYGGIKETQYF. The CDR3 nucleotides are TGTGCCAGCAGTTACGGGGGCATCAAAGAGACCCAGTACTTC.